The 25 T cell receptor beta chains below were found in one sample sequenced in a study of T cell responses to AZD1222 COVID-19 vaccine (dated by TCRdb to 2020 to 2022). Library preparation employed the immunoSEQ multiplex PCR assay. TCRdb retrieved this table from immuneACCESS and kept in-frame rearrangements only. Not all clones are present; in checked studies, unresolved V genes account for under half, and no reason is known for the remainder. This sample lists 150,000 to 200,000 clones; 94% were detected once. The biggest ten clones account for approximately 0.6% of the sample. Taken with the paper, the label for time point translates to: baseline before first vaccination. Specimen: peripheral blood, collected on day 0 of AZD1222 vaccination. The source of these receptors is an adult in good health.

V gene TRBV18 combines with J gene TRBJ1-1, with D tentatively TRBD1 (6 bases). This CDR3 has 14 amino acids. V was trimmed by 5 bases and J by 5 bases, leaving 15 bases between them. CDR1 and CDR2 from the germline V gene are KGHSH and LQKENI. The CDR3 loop is CASSGLGGGTEAFF. The CDR3, as DNA: TGTGCCAGCTCAGGTTTGGGGGGCGGAACTGAAGCTTTCTTT. Combining the CDR3 with reference TRBV18 and TRBJ1-1 gives the whole variable domain NAGVMQNPRHLVRRRGQEARLRCSPMKGHSHVYWYRQLPEEGLKFMVYLQKENIIDESGMPKERFSAEFPKEGPSILRIQQVVRGDSAAYFCASSGLGGGTEAFFGQGTRLTVV.

This rearrangement joins TRBV5-1 to TRBJ1-2; no clear D gene. Trimming took 0 bases from V and 7 from J, leaving 10 bases between them. The CDR3 spans 13 residues. CDR1 and CDR2 from the germline V gene are SGHRS and YFSETQ. CDR3: CASSLDAGGGYTF. The CDR3 region has the DNA TGCGCCAGCAGCTTGGATGCCGGAGGTGGCTACACCTTC.

The CDR3 region has the DNA TGTGCCAGCAGTCCCGATTTAGCGGGTGTCAATGAGCAGTTCTTC. This gives the protein CASSPDLAGVNEQFF. The V call is TRBV27, the J call TRBJ2-1, with 7 bases aligning to TRBD2. The junction had 10 bases not matched to a gene; V was cut back by 5 bases and J by 6 bases. This CDR3 spans 15 amino acids. Germline V gene data show CDR1 as MNHEY and CDR2 as SMNVEV (reference sequence).

V gene TRBV3-1 (or the pseudogene TRBV3-2) combines with J gene TRBJ2-2; 10 bases are a match to TRBD2. The germline V gene encodes CDR1 LGHDT and CDR2 YNNKEL (reference sequence). The CDR3 covers 17 residues. Unmatched junction bases numbered 7, after V lost 1 base and J lost 5 bases. CDR3 loop: CASSQGPGLATTGELFF. Written as DNA, the CDR3 is TGTGCCAGCAGCCAAGGCCCGGGACTAGCGACTACCGGGGAGCTGTTTTTT.

V gene TRBV7-9 combines with J gene TRBJ1-6; D uncertain. V lost 6 bases, J lost 7 bases, and 7 bases lay in between. Germline-derived CDR1 and CDR2 are SEHNR and FQNEAQ (reference sequence). CDR3 length: 12 amino acids. CDR3 protein: CASRTVNSPLHF. CDR3 in DNA: TGTGCCAGCAGGACGGTGAATTCACCCCTCCACTTT.

This clone was seen only a few times. The V call is TRBV5-1, the J call TRBJ2-5; D remains ambiguous. V was trimmed by 0 bases and J by 4 bases, leaving 4 bases between them. CDR3 length: 12 amino acids. Germline CDR1 SGHRS, CDR2 YFSETQ. Here the CDR3 DNA reads TGCGCCAGCAGCTTGGAGGGAGAGACCCAGTACTTC. It encodes CASSLEGETQYF.

This clone was found once. DNA of the CDR3: TGTGCCAGCAGTGAGAGGCCAGATAATTCACCCCTCCACTTT. Its protein product is CASSERPDNSPLHF. The chain combines TRBV25-1 with TRBJ1-6, with D uncertain. Germline-derived CDR1 and CDR2 are MGHDK and SYGVNS. The CDR3 runs 14 residues. V lost 3 bases to trimming and J lost 5 bases, with 8 bases between them.

J is TRBJ2-3 and V is TRBV29-1; 10 bases map to TRBD1. The CDR3 has 13 residues. J gave up 5 bases and V 7 bases, and 6 bases lay outside the gene matches. Germline V gene data show CDR1 as SQVTM and CDR2 as ANQGSEA. The CDR3 here is CSADRGRKDTQYF. The CDR3 DNA is TGCAGCGCCGACAGGGGGCGTAAAGATACGCAGTATTTT.

The chain has TRBV9 and TRBJ1-1; maybe TRBD1 (5 bases). The CDR3 has 15 amino acids. From germline, CDR1 is SGDLS and CDR2 YYNGEE. Trimming stripped 0 bases from V and 10 bases from J, with 19 bases between. CDR3 coding DNA: TGTGCCAGCAGCGTAGTCCCTGGACAAGGCGGGGTAGCTTTCTTT. This encodes CASSVVPGQGGVAFF. Based on the CDR3 plus reference TRBV9 and TRBJ1-1, the full variable domain is DSGVTQTPKHLITATGQRVTLRCSPRSGDLSVYWYQQSLDQGLQFLIQYYNGEERAKGNILERFSAQQFPDLHSELNLSSLELGDSALYFCASSVVPGQGGVAFFGQGTRLTVV.

The J gene is TRBJ2-3, the V gene TRBV9; TRBD1 matches at 8 bases. J gave up 5 bases and V 7 bases, and 3 bases lay outside the gene matches. CDR3 length equals 12 residues. Germline V lookup: CDR1 SGDLS, CDR2 YYNGEE. The CDR3 is CASGQGGDTQYF. CDR3 nucleotide sequence: TGTGCCAGCGGACAGGGAGGAGATACGCAGTATTTT.

This sequence joins TRBV29-1 and TRBJ1-1, with 8 bases identical to TRBD1. CDR3 length equals 12 residues. Germline CDR1 is SQVTM and CDR2 is ANQGSEA. J gave up 4 bases and V 6 bases, and 4 bases lay outside the gene matches. The CDR3 DNA is TGCAGCGTGACAGGGGTCGGCACTGAAGCTTTCTTT. Translation: CSVTGVGTEAFF.

The genes are TRBV12-3 or TRBV12-4 and TRBJ1-1, with D unclear. CDR3 length equals 13 residues. V shed 6 bases and J shed 1 base, with 9 bases lying between them. CDR3 region: CASRGPANTEAFF. CDR3 nucleotides: TGTGCCAGCAGGGGTCCAGCGAACACTGAAGCTTTCTTT.

This rearrangement joins TRBV7-3 to TRBJ1-4; D is unclear. Deletions cut 1 base from V and 0 bases from J, with 6 bases between. The CDR3 totals 15 residues. Germline assignment: CDR1 SGHTA and CDR2 FQGTGA. The CDR3 region is CASSLRRATNEKLFF. The CDR3, as DNA: TGTGCCAGCAGCTTAAGACGGGCAACTAATGAAAAACTGTTTTTT.

The rearrangement uses TRBV28 and TRBJ1-5, with D unclear. Germline CDR1 is MDHEN and CDR2 is SYDVKM. V was cut by 3 bases and J by 4 bases, with 7 bases left in between. This CDR3 contains 13 residues. Here the CDR3 reads CASSFADNQPQHF. The CDR3 region has the DNA TGTGCCAGCAGTTTCGCGGATAATCAGCCCCAGCATTTT.

The chain carries TRBV28 and TRBJ1-4; D remains unclear. The CDR3 has 15 residues. With 1 base removed from V and 8 bases from J, the gap between germline ends came to 14 bases. CDR1 and CDR2 (germline): MDHEN, SYDVKM. CDR3 DNA sequence: TGTGCCAGCAGTTTATTTCGCACCCGGGGAGAAAAACTGTTTTTT. Its protein product is CASSLFRTRGEKLFF.

This clone was recorded only once. The rearrangement joins TRBV7-9 to TRBJ2-7, with 9 bases lining up with TRBD1. This CDR3 comprises 15 residues. Losses at the gene ends were 5 bases for V and 4 bases for J; bases not matched to a gene: 9. CDR1 is SEHNR, CDR2 FQNEAQ, per germline (reference sequence). The CDR3 spells CASSRPGQGPYEQYF. Written as DNA, the CDR3 is TGTGCCAGCAGCCGTCCGGGACAGGGTCCGTACGAGCAGTACTTC.

CDR3 coding DNA: TGCAGCGTCGGACTGGGACAGGGCACAGATACGCAGTATTTT. This translates into CSVGLGQGTDTQYF. The J gene is TRBJ2-3, the V gene TRBV29-1; 8 bases agree with TRBD1. Germline CDR1 and CDR2: SQVTM and ANQGSEA. This CDR3 spans 14 amino acids. With V trimmed by 6 bases and J by 1 base, 6 bases remained unmatched.

This clone was recorded once. The chain couples TRBV7-2 to TRBJ2-7; D not resolved. The V and J ends lost 1 base and 5 bases respectively, with 12 bases between them. CDR3 size: 14 residues. Germline-derived CDR1 and CDR2 are SGHTA and FQGNSA. This CDR3 reads CASSLDISRNEQYF. DNA of the CDR3: TGTGCCAGCAGCTTAGATATCAGTAGGAACGAGCAGTACTTC.

This chain connects TRBV7-9 to TRBJ2-7; 7 bases map to TRBD1. The CDR3 contains 14 residues. The germline V gene has CDR1 SEHNR and CDR2 FQNEAQ (reference sequence). With 8 bases clipped from V and 0 bases from J, the junction kept 7 bases outside the gene matches. The CDR3 sequence is CASRDGTDSYEQYF. In nucleotides, the CDR3 is TGTGCCAGCCGTGACGGGACAGACTCCTACGAGCAGTACTTC.

The chain combines TRBV4-1 with TRBJ2-1, with D perhaps matching TRBD2 (5 bases). The V gene lost 0 bases and the J gene lost 8 bases, with 17 bases spanning the gap. This CDR3 contains 16 residues. From germline, CDR1 is MGHRA and CDR2 YSYEKL. CDR3 sequence (DNA): TGCGCCAGCAGCCAAGATACGGGAAAGTTGATTGATGAGCAGTTCTTC. Amino acids: CASSQDTGKLIDEQFF.

The chain employs TRBV4-1 and TRBJ1-3; D remains ambiguous. V dropped 2 bases and J dropped 2 bases, with 7 bases sitting between them. This CDR3 spans 14 amino acids. Germline assignment: CDR1 MGHRA and CDR2 YSYEKL. CDR3 sequence: CASSQTIPGNTIYF. CDR3 DNA sequence: TGCGCCAGCAGCCAAACGATACCTGGAAACACCATATATTTT.

The chain joins TRBV19 to TRBJ2-1; TRBD2 matches at 8 bases. This CDR3 spans 16 amino acids. Germline V gives CDR1 LNHDA, CDR2 SQIVND (reference sequence). Trimming took 6 bases from V and 8 from J; bases not matched to a gene: 15. In DNA, the CDR3 is TGTGCCAGTAGGTATGGTACCGGGAGGGGTGGCGATGAGCAGTTCTTC. Protein product: CASRYGTGRGGDEQFF.

The chain recombines TRBV27 with TRBJ2-2, with TRBD2 matching over 10 bases. Germline CDR1 and CDR2: MNHEY and SMNVEV (reference sequence). The V gene end was trimmed by 2 bases and the J gene end by 5 bases; junction bases not matched to a gene: 8. This CDR3 region has 17 residues. CDR3 sequence: CASSLGASGSKTGELFF. The CDR3 DNA follows: TGTGCCAGCAGTTTAGGGGCTAGCGGGAGTAAAACCGGGGAGCTGTTTTTT.

The count of this clone is one. This chain uses TRBV19 with TRBJ2-7; TRBD2 agrees at 11 bases. Trimming took 5 bases from V and 4 from J; bases not matched to a gene: 7. Germline CDR1 is LNHDA and CDR2 is SQIVND (reference sequence). This CDR3 has 15 amino acids. CDR3 residues: CASSELAGERYEQYF. CDR3 bases: TGTGCCAGTAGTGAACTAGCGGGAGAGCGGTACGAGCAGTACTTC. The whole variable domain, filled in from reference TRBV19 and TRBJ2-7, reads DGGITQSPKYLFRKEGQNVTLSCEQNLNHDAMYWYRQDPGQGLRLIYYSQIVNDFQKGDIAEGYSVSREKKESFPLTVTSAQKNPTAFYLCASSELAGERYEQYFGPGTRLTVT.

The chain couples TRBV3-1 (or the pseudogene TRBV3-2) to TRBJ2-2; weak D call: TRBD2 (6 bases). Trimming pared 4 bases from V and 0 bases from J, leaving 15 bases between. This CDR3 is built from 17 residues. CDR1 is LGHDT and CDR2 is YNNKEL in the germline V gene (reference sequence). CDR3 residues: CASSPVRGRTNTGELFF. CDR3 bases: TGTGCCAGCAGCCCTGTCCGGGGGAGGACGAACACCGGGGAGCTGTTTTTT.